The 23 T cell receptor beta chains in this list originate from one sample, sequenced in a study of blood T cell repertoires in COVID-19. TCRdb keeps only in-frame clones here, not all; method: immunoSEQ multiplex PCR. The data contain around 200,000 clones, over 75% of them singletons. The sample comprised peripheral blood. The receptors come from a man aged 55 to 70 with acute or convalescent COVID-19.

Here the CDR3 DNA reads TGTGCCAGAAGCTTTTCTATAATCTGGCGGGAGGCCGCAATCTACGAGCAGTACTTC. Translation gives CARSFSIIWREAAIYEQYF. The chain recombines TRBV5-3 with TRBJ2-7, with 8 nucleotides matching TRBD2. TRBV5-3 is treated as an ORF (open reading frame) with a function not yet certain. This CDR3 has 19 residues. With V trimmed by 2 bases and J by 3 bases, 19 bases remained unmatched.

This chain links TRBV27 with TRBJ2-1; 11 positions match TRBD2. The CDR3 extends over 16 amino acids. The trim removed 2 bases at V and 10 bases at J, leaving 10 bases unmatched. Per the germline V gene, CDR1 is MNHEY and CDR2 is SMNVEV (reference sequence). The CDR3 DNA follows: TGTGCCAGCAGTTTAAGTGCGGCTAGCGGGAGGCACGAGCAGTTCTTC. Its protein is CASSLSAASGRHEQFF.

This clone was detected once. The CDR3 reads CASRRAGGPSSSYNEQFF. For the CDR3, the DNA is TGTGCCAGCAGGAGGGCAGGGGGCCCCTCGAGCTCCTACAATGAGCAGTTCTTC. The V call is TRBV14, the J call TRBJ2-1; 8 bases are a match to TRBD1. The germline V gene has CDR1 SGHDN and CDR2 FVKESK. V was pared by 6 bases and J by 0 bases, with 13 bases of the junction left unmatched. This CDR3 has 18 amino acids. The complete variable domain, with remaining parts taken from reference TRBV14 and TRBJ2-1, reads EAGVTQFPSHSVIEKGQTVTLRCDPISGHDNLYWYRRVMGKEIKFLLHFVKESKQDESGMPNNRFLAERTGGTYSTLKVQPAELEDSGVYFCASRRAGGPSSSYNEQFFGPGTRLTVL.

The table lists this clone with a few counts. The chain is built from TRBV2 and TRBJ2-1; 10 nucleotides line up with TRBD2. This CDR3 has 15 residues. The V gene end was trimmed by 4 bases and the J gene end by 6 bases; junction bases not matched to a gene: 6. CDR1 is SNHLY, CDR2 FYNNEI, per germline. CDR3 sequence (DNA): TGTGCCAGCAGTGGACTAGCGGGTATCTTCAATGAGCAGTTCTTC. Translated, it gives CASSGLAGIFNEQFF.

CDR3 sequence: CASSSHGGNQPQHF. DNA of the CDR3: TGTGCCAGCAGCTCCCACGGGGGCAATCAGCCCCAGCATTTT. The chain is built from TRBV11-2 and TRBJ1-5; D not certain. Per the germline V gene, CDR1 is SGHAT and CDR2 is FQNNGV. Trimming cost V 4 bases and J 2 bases, with 9 bases left between them. The CDR3 runs 14 residues.

The chain has TRBV5-1 and TRBJ2-7, with 12 nucleotides matching TRBD1. Germline values: CDR1 SGHRS, CDR2 YFSETQ. Trimming cost V 4 bases and J 4 bases; bases outside gene matches: 3. This CDR3 is 14 amino acids long. CDR3 DNA sequence: TGCGCCAGCAGCCGGGACAGGGGGCTATACGAGCAGTACTTC. Translated, it gives CASSRDRGLYEQYF. The full variable domain, rest sourced from reference TRBV5-1 and TRBJ2-7, is KAGVTQTPRYLIKTRGQQVTLSCSPISGHRSVSWYQQTPGQGLQFLFEYFSETQRNKGNFPGRFSGRQFSNSRSEMNVSTLELGDSALYLCASSRDRGLYEQYFGPGTRLTVT.

This clone was recorded a few times. This sequence joins TRBV30 and TRBJ2-2, with D unclear. This CDR3 has 13 amino acids. CDR1 GTSNPN and CDR2 SVGIG come from the germline V gene (reference sequence). The CDR3 sequence: CALRFANTGELFF. CDR3 coding DNA: TGTGCGCTGAGGTTCGCGAACACCGGGGAGCTGTTTTTT.

The chain links TRBV6-5 to TRBJ2-2; a weak D match, TRBD1 (6 bases). CDR3 size: 13 residues. The V end was cut by 11 bases, the J end by 3 bases, with 13 bases between. In germline, CDR1 is MNHEY, CDR2 SVGAGI. CDR3 coding DNA: TGTGCCGTCCGGGACACCTACACCGGGGAGCTGTTTTTT. Amino acids: CAVRDTYTGELFF.

The chain links TRBV2 to TRBJ1-6; D is unresolved. This CDR3 has 15 residues. Germline loops: CDR1 SNHLY, CDR2 FYNNEI. The V end lost 8 bases, the J end lost 5 bases, and 16 bases lay between the germline ends. CDR3 bases: TGTGCCAGCTCCCCAAGCGGCAGTAATAATTCACCCCTCCACTTT. Its protein product is CASSPSGSNNSPLHF.

The genes are TRBV5-5 and TRBJ2-6; D remains unclear. The V gene's germline CDR1 is SGHKS and CDR2 YYEKEE (reference sequence). This CDR3 contains 19 residues. V shed 0 bases and J shed 2 bases, with 18 bases lying between them. The CDR3 is CASSLAGVITPTGANVLTF. The CDR3 region has the DNA TGTGCCAGCAGCTTGGCCGGTGTCATTACTCCCACTGGGGCCAACGTCCTGACTTTC. The entire variable domain, with the rest obtained from reference TRBV5-5 and TRBJ2-6, is as follows: DAGVTQSPTHLIKTRGQQVTLRCSPISGHKSVSWYQQVLGQGPQFIFQYYEKEERGRGNFPDRFSARQFPNYSSELNVNALLLGDSALYLCASSLAGVITPTGANVLTFGAGSRLTVL.

CDR3 bases: TGCGCCAGCAGCTCGGGACTAGCGGGAGGAGATACGCAGTATTTT. Encoded protein: CASSSGLAGGDTQYF. The rearrangement uses TRBV5-1 and TRBJ2-3; 15 nucleotides agree with TRBD2. The CDR3 contains 15 residues. Germline V gene sequence: CDR1 SGHRS, CDR2 YFSETQ. Trimming at V came to 3 bases and at J to 5 bases, leaving 1 base not matched to a gene.

The rearrangement links TRBV11-2 to TRBJ1-6, with D tentatively TRBD1 (5 bases). The CDR3 covers 19 residues. V was shortened by 3 bases and J by 0 bases, with 18 bases between the two germline ends. Germline CDR1 SGHAT, CDR2 FQNNGV. DNA of the CDR3: TGTGCCAGCAGCTTCCTCTCGCTTGGGGGGTTCTCCTATAATTCACCCCTCCACTTT. The encoded protein is CASSFLSLGGFSYNSPLHF.

The gene calls are TRBV28 and TRBJ2-2, with 15 bases that match TRBD2. The trim removed 5 bases at V and 1 base at J, leaving 5 bases unmatched. Germline V lookup: CDR1 MDHEN, CDR2 SYDVKM. CDR3 length equals 18 residues. The CDR3 DNA reads TGTGCCAGCAGTCCCCAGGGACTAGCGGGAGGGAACACCGGGGAGCTGTTTTTT. Translating it yields CASSPQGLAGGNTGELFF.

The gene calls are TRBV7-9 and TRBJ1-1, with a possible D match to TRBD1 (5 bases). Looked up from germline, CDR1 is SEHNR and CDR2 is FQNEAQ (reference sequence). Trimming took off 5 bases at V and 2 bases at J, with 12 bases between the two ends. The CDR3 spans 14 residues. Here the CDR3 reads CASSPQGGNTEAFF. CDR3 nucleotides: TGTGCCAGCAGCCCCCAGGGCGGAAACACTGAAGCTTTCTTT.

The chain is built from TRBV19 and TRBJ1-1, with 9 bases identical to TRBD1. Germline trimming cut 4 bases from V and 1 base from J; bases unmatched to any gene: 10. The CDR3 consists of 17 residues. CDR1 and CDR2 (germline): LNHDA, SQIVND (reference sequence). The CDR3 protein is CASSTRMPGQGNTEAFF. In DNA form, the CDR3 reads TGTGCCAGTAGTACAAGAATGCCGGGACAGGGGAACACTGAAGCTTTCTTT.

This clone was recorded once. The chain joins TRBV3-1 (or the pseudogene TRBV3-2) to TRBJ2-7, with TRBD1 matching 10 bases. J lost 3 bases, V lost 3 bases, and 5 bases had no gene match. The germline V gene encodes CDR1 LGHDT and CDR2 YNNKEL (reference sequence). This CDR3 region has 15 residues. The CDR3 DNA is TGTGCCAGCAGCCAGGCCTGGACAGGGGGCTACGAGCAGTACTTC. It yields the protein CASSQAWTGGYEQYF.

The chain has TRBV19 and TRBJ1-1; TRBD1 is a possible D gene (5 bases). The germline V gene encodes CDR1 LNHDA and CDR2 SQIVND (reference sequence). This CDR3 is 14 amino acids long. The V end lost 4 bases, the J end lost 8 bases, and 17 bases lay between the germline ends. CDR3 sequence: CASSTRLGGWEAFF. The CDR3 DNA sequence: TGTGCCAGTAGTACCCGCCTCGGGGGGTGGGAAGCTTTCTTT.

The rearrangement links TRBV5-4 to TRBJ2-7; 9 bases are shared with TRBD2. J lost 2 bases, V lost 0 bases, and 6 bases had no gene match. CDR3 length: 16 residues. Per germline, CDR1 SGHNT and CDR2 YYREEE (reference sequence). CDR3: CASSLGGGRAPYEQYF. The CDR3 region has the DNA TGTGCCAGCAGCTTGGGGGGCGGGAGGGCTCCCTACGAGCAGTACTTC.

V gene TRBV27 combines with J gene TRBJ2-7, with a possible D match to TRBD2 (6 bases). The CDR3 totals 14 residues. Germline-derived CDR1 and CDR2 are MNHEY and SMNVEV (reference sequence). The V gene lost 4 bases and the J gene lost 4 bases, with 14 bases spanning the gap. The CDR3 is CASSYRGTGYEQYF. The CDR3 coding sequence is TGTGCCAGCAGTTACAGAGGGACTGGTTACGAGCAGTACTTC.

The chain links TRBV5-1 to TRBJ2-3; TRBD2 agrees at 7 bases. The J segment lost 0 bases and the V segment lost 0 bases, leaving 4 bases of the junction unmatched. Germline V gives CDR1 SGHRS, CDR2 YFSETQ. This CDR3 spans 16 amino acids. The CDR3 DNA reads as TGCGCCAGCAGCTTGGCTGCTAGCGGTAGCACAGATACGCAGTATTTT. Protein: CASSLAASGSTDTQYF. The full variable domain, rest sourced from reference TRBV5-1 and TRBJ2-3, is KAGVTQTPRYLIKTRGQQVTLSCSPISGHRSVSWYQQTPGQGLQFLFEYFSETQRNKGNFPGRFSGRQFSNSRSEMNVSTLELGDSALYLCASSLAASGSTDTQYFGPGTRLTVL.

This chain connects TRBV6-2 or TRBV6-3 to TRBJ2-1, with 9 bases that match TRBD1. V trimming: 4 bases; J trimming: 7 bases; junction bases outside the gene matches: 14. From germline, CDR1 is MNHEY and CDR2 SVGEGT. The CDR3 sequence is 17 residues long. The CDR3 nucleotides read TGTGCCAGCAGTTTCTCTACCGGGACAGGGTCTTCGAATGAGCAGTTCTTC. Its protein product is CASSFSTGTGSSNEQFF.

The V and J genes are TRBV27 and TRBJ2-5; 8 bases match TRBD1. There are 14 residues in the CDR3. V shed 2 bases and J 4 bases; nucleotides not matched to a gene: 3. Germline V gene data show CDR1 as MNHEY and CDR2 as SMNVEV (reference sequence). The CDR3: CASSLETGVETQYF. The DNA for the CDR3 is TGTGCCAGCAGTTTAGAGACAGGGGTAGAGACCCAGTACTTC.

This chain uses TRBV9 with TRBJ1-4; D remains unclear. In germline, CDR1 is SGDLS, CDR2 YYNGEE. The V end lost 0 bases, the J end lost 6 bases, and 9 bases lay between the germline ends. The CDR3 covers 14 residues. CDR3 coding DNA: TGTGCCAGCAGCGTAGGCGAAAACGATGAAAAACTGTTTTTT. Its protein product is CASSVGENDEKLFF.